Only a few counts were recorded for the clone carrying this T cell receptor (beta chain). Its antigen remains unidentified. The sample is drawn from a study of T cells in localized non-small cell lung cancer. Study observations and caveats: Because sequencing included only one region (of the tumor), heterogeneity remains possible. Tumor trailed uninvolved adjacent lung in T cell clonality, which peaked there. Out of the top 100 tumor clones, a median around 60 were seen in adjacent lung.

TCRdb keeps only in-frame clones here, not all; method: immunoSEQ multiplex PCR. The sample contains fewer than 6,000 clones, 75% to 90% of which appear only once. CDR1 SGHDT and CDR2 YYEEEE come from the germline V gene. V gave up 1 base and J gave up 5 bases; unmatched junction bases: 11. The CDR3 consists of 16 residues. Sequencing was performed on PBMCs, taken before any cancer treatment. The chain employs TRBV5-6 and TRBJ2-5, with 7 bases lining up with TRBD2. The origin of this receptor is a woman aged 40 to 75 with stage II lung adenocarcinoma. The CDR3 DNA reads TGTGCCAGCAGCTTGTCCCGGGGGAGGGCCCTCGAGACCCAGTACTTC. It encodes CASSLSRGRALETQYF.